The clone carrying this T cell receptor beta chain was recorded only once. Per the authors' pipeline: Reference gene primer amplification in the assay estimated nucleated cell counts. This table comes from immunoSEQ multiplex PCR, and its TCRdb copy is limited to in-frame clones, with some not included. The D gene and trimming were derived from the DNA, and the V and J assignments and clone size from that table. This sample has almost 300,000 clones; around nine tenths occur once, and the top ten carry about 1.2%. The sample belongs to a study of blood T cell repertoires in COVID-19. Across the study: The United States, Italy and Spain supplied acute and convalescent COVID-19 samples. Sample material is recorded as cDNA or gDNA derived from T cells, B-cell-depleted T cells, or PBMCs.

Germline V lookup: CDR1 SGHTA, CDR2 FQGNSA. Deletions cut 2 bases from V and 2 bases from J, with 9 bases between. This CDR3 has 14 residues. This sequence originates from a man between 65 and 85 years old with acute or convalescent COVID-19. Sequenced sample: peripheral blood. The rearrangement uses TRBV7-2 and TRBJ1-2, with a weak D call TRBD1 (5 bases). The chain's CDR3 is CASSLSPGNYGYTF. CDR3 sequence (DNA): TGTGCCAGCAGCTTAAGCCCAGGGAACTATGGCTACACCTTC. The entire variable domain, with the rest obtained from reference TRBV7-2 and TRBJ1-2, is as follows: GAGVSQSPSNKVTEKGKDVELRCDPISGHTALYWYRQSLGQGLEFLIYFQGNSAPDKSGLPSDRFSAERTGGSVSTLTIQRTQQEDSAVYLCASSLSPGNYGYTFGSGTRLTVV.